These T cell receptor beta chains were read from a single sample in a study of T cells in Graves' hyperthyroidism and ophthalmopathy. MiXCR was run by TCRdb on the multiplex PCR reads, yielding one entry per CDR3 protein. The sample yields about 530,000 distinct CDR3 sequences, roughly 18% seen once. The sequenced sample consisted of blood. The receptors were gathered from a woman under 30 with Graves' ophthalmopathy. Each CDR3 is given with its conserved first and last residue. D genes are given only for firm matches. A row's size may be missing; if present it is once, few, many or a size class.

clone_size,j_call,d_call,v_call,cdr3_aa,cdr3_nt
.,TRBJ1-6,TRBD1,TRBV3-1,CASSRWDSNSPLHF,TGTGCCAGCAGCAGATGGGACAGTAATTCACCCCTCCACTTT
few,TRBJ2-3,TRBD1,TRBV10-1,CAINFPGTGITADTQYF,TGCGCCATAAACTTTCCCGGGACAGGGATTACCGCCGATACGCAGTATTTT
many,TRBJ1-1,TRBD1,TRBV20-1,CSAPRILRDSDTEAFF,TGCAGTGCTCCGCGCATACTCCGGGACAGTGACACTGAAGCTTTCTTT
many,TRBJ2-4,TRBD1,TRBV2,CASRKQGGNIQYF,TGTGCCAGCAGAAAACAGGGGGGAAACATTCAGTACTTC
few,TRBJ2-7,.,TRBV5-6,CASSPSPQGAFEQYF,TGTGCCAGCAGCCCTTCCCCACAGGGAGCCTTCGAGCAGTACTTC
.,TRBJ1-1,.,TRBV6-6,CASSYQGRTEAFF,TGTGCCAGCAGTTACCAGGGGCGGACTGAAGCTTTCTTT
many,TRBJ1-5,TRBD1,TRBV18,CASSPFSTGGYQPQHF,TGTGCCAGCTCACCATTTAGCACAGGGGGTTATCAGCCCCAGCATTTT
many,TRBJ2-1,.,TRBV6-1,CATDRVHYNEQFF,TGTGCCACTGACAGAGTCCACTACAATGAGCAGTTCTTC
many,TRBJ2-7,TRBD1,TRBV28,CASSLAWGQEYSYEQYF,TGTGCCAGCAGTTTAGCCTGGGGACAGGAGTATTCCTACGAGCAGTACTTC
few,TRBJ1-6,TRBD1,TRBV15,CATSRDLAGGKEIHF,TGTGCCACCAGCAGAGATTTGGCAGGGGGCAAGGAAATCCACTTT
many,TRBJ2-7,.,TRBV28,CASSLLSGGESEQYF,TGTGCCAGCAGTTTATTAAGTGGGGGAGAATCCGAGCAGTACTTC
many,TRBJ2-7,TRBD1,TRBV2,CASSEIQGAADEQYF,TGTGCCAGCAGTGAAATACAGGGGGCAGCCGACGAGCAGTACTTC
many,TRBJ2-4,TRBD2,TRBV2,CASLGLAGGPVNIQYF,TGTGCCAGCTTGGGACTAGCGGGGGGCCCAGTGAACATTCAGTACTTC
many,TRBJ1-4,.,TRBV4-1,CASSQDGGEDEKLFF,TGCGCCAGCAGCCAAGACGGAGGGGAGGACGAAAAACTGTTTTTT
.,TRBJ2-1,.,TRBV14,CASSLQDRHHNEQFF,TGTGCCAGCAGCCTCCAGGACAGACACCACAATGAGCAGTTCTTC
many,TRBJ2-7,.,TRBV3-1,CASSQGDNIYEQYF,TGTGCCAGCAGCCAAGGGGACAACATATACGAGCAGTACTTC
many,TRBJ2-3,TRBD2,TRBV3-1,CASSPDPGAGGLDTDTQYF,TGTGCCAGCAGCCCTGACCCGGGGGCGGGAGGATTGGACACAGATACGCAGTATTTT